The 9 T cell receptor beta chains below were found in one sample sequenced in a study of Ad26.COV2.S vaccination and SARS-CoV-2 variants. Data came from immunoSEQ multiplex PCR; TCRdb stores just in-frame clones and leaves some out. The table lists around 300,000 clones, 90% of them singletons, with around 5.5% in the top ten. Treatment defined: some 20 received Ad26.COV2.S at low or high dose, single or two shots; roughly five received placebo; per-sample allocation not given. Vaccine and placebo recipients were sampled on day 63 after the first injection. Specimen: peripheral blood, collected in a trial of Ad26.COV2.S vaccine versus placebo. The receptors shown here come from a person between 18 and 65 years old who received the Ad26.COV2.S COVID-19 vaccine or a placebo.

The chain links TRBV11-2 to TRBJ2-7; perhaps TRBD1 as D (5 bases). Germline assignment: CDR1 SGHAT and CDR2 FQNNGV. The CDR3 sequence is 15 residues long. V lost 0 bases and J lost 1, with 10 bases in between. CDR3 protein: CASSLDLGPSYEQYV. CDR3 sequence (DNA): TGTGCCAGCAGCTTAGATCTGGGGCCGTCCTACGAGCAGTACGTC.

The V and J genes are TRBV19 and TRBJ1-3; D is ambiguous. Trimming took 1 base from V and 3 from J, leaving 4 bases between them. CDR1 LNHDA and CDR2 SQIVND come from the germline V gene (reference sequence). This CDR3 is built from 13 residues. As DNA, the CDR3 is TGTGCCAGTAGTATAGTAGGTGGAAACACCATATATTTT. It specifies CASSIVGGNTIYF.

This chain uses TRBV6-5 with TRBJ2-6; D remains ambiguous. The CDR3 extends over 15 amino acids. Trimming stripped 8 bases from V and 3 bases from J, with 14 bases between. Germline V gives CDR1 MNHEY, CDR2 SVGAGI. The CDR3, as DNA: TGTGCCAGCCATGCAACAGAGTTTGGGGCCAACGTCCTGACTTTC. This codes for CASHATEFGANVLTF.

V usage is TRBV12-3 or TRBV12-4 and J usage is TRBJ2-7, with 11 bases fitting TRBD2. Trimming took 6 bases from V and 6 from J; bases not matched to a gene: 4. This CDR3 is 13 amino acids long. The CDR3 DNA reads TGTGCCAGCAGGGAAGGACTAGCGGGCGAGCAGTACGTC. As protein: CASREGLAGEQYV.

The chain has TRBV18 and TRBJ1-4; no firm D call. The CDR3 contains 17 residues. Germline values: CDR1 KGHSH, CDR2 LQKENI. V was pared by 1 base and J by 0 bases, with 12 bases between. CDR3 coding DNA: TGTGCCAGCTCACCACTCTTCGGGAGGGCAACTAATGAAAAACTGTTTTTT. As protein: CASSPLFGRATNEKLFF. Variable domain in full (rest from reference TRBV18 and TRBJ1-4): NAGVMQNPRHLVRRRGQEARLRCSPMKGHSHVYWYRQLPEEGLKFMVYLQKENIIDESGMPKERFSAEFPKEGPSILRIQQVVRGDSAAYFCASSPLFGRATNEKLFFGSGTQLSVL.

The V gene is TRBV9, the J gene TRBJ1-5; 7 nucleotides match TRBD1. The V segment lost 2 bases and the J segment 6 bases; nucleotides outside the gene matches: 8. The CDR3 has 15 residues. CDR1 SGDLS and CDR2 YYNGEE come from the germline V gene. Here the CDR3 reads CASSVGGQLSQPQHF. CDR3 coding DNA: TGTGCCAGCAGCGTGGGGGGACAGCTGTCTCAGCCCCAGCATTTT.

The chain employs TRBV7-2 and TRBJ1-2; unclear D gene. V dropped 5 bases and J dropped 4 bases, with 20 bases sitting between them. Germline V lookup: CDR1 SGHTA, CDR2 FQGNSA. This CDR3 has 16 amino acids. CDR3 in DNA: TGTGCCAGCAGCCCCCAAACCGGGAGGTTCCTCTATGGCTACACCTTC. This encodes CASSPQTGRFLYGYTF.

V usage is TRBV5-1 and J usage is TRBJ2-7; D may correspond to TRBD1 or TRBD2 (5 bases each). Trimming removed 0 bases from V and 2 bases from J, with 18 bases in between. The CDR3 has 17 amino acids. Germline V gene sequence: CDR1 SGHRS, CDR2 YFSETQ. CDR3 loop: CASSLEGSRASAYEQYF. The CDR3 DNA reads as TGCGCCAGCAGCTTGGAGGGGAGCCGGGCCTCAGCCTACGAGCAGTACTTC.

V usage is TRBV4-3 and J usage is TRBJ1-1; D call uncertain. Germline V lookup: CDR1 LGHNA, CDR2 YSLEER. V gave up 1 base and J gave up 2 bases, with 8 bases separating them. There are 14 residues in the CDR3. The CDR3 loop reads CASSQVAANTEAFF. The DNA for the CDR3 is TGCGCCAGCAGCCAAGTTGCAGCCAACACTGAAGCTTTCTTT.